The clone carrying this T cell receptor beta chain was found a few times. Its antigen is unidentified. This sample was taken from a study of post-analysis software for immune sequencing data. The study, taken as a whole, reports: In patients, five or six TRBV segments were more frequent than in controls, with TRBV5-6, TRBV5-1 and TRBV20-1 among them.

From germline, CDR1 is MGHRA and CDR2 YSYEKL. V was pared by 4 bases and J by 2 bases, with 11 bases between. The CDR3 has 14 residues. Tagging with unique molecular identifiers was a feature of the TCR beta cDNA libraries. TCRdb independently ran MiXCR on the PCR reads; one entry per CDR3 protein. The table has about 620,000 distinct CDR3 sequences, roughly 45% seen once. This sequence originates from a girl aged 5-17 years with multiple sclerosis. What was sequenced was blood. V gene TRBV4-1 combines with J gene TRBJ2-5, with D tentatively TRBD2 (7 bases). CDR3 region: CASSPGGPQETQYF. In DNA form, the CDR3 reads TGCGCCAGCAGCCCCGGGGGGCCTCAAGAGACCCAGTACTTC.